The 15 T cell receptor beta chains reported below all come from one sample, sequenced in a study of cytotoxic CD8 clonotypes in ibrutinib-treated CLL. TCRdb keeps only in-frame clones here, not all; method: immunoSEQ multiplex PCR. The sample lists about 300,000 clones, approximately 67% seen once, with 6% to 6.5% in the top ten. The sequencing used PBMCs, collected after 36 months of ibrutinib treatment. Receptor source: a human donor with chronic lymphocytic leukemia.

The chain carries TRBV2 and TRBJ2-7; TRBD1 might be the D (8 bases). CDR3 length: 15 amino acids. CDR1 is SNHLY and CDR2 is FYNNEI in the germline V gene. V was shortened by 6 bases and J by 0 bases, with 15 bases between the two germline ends. CDR3 loop: CASRNRGGSSYEQYF. CDR3 nucleotide sequence: TGTGCCAGCAGGAACAGGGGGGGTAGCTCCTACGAGCAGTACTTC.

The chain links TRBV10-1 to TRBJ2-3; 7 nucleotides match TRBD1. Unmatched junction bases numbered 7, after V lost 3 bases and J lost 7 bases. The CDR3 contains 14 residues. Germline lookup yields CDR1 WNHNN and CDR2 SYGVQD (reference sequence). The CDR3 DNA follows: TGCGCCAGCAGTGAACCAGACAGGGTAAATACGCAGTATTTT. Translation gives CASSEPDRVNTQYF.

The chain has TRBV5-8 and TRBJ2-1; D is undetermined. Trimming took 4 bases from V and 2 from J, leaving 7 bases between them. This CDR3 is 13 amino acids long. Germline assignment: CDR1 SGHTS and CDR2 YDEGEE. CDR3 nucleotide sequence: TGTGCCAGCAGCAACCGCCCCTACAATGAGCAGTTCTTC. Protein product: CASSNRPYNEQFF.

Only a few counts were recorded for this clone. The chain is built from TRBV19 and TRBJ1-2; D may be TRBD1 (6 bases). Germline V lookup: CDR1 LNHDA, CDR2 SQIVND (reference sequence). The germline V and J ends were trimmed by 2 bases and 1 base, with 11 bases remaining between them. The CDR3 extends over 15 amino acids. The CDR3 sequence is CASSIIQGSNYGYTF. The CDR3 DNA sequence: TGTGCCAGTAGTATAATACAGGGAAGTAACTATGGCTACACCTTC.

The V gene is TRBV18, the J gene TRBJ1-5; D call uncertain. CDR1 KGHSH and CDR2 LQKENI come from the germline V gene. V lost 3 bases, J lost 0 bases, and 9 bases lay in between. The CDR3 covers 15 residues. The CDR3 region has the DNA TGTGCCAGCTCACCCGAACTCAATAGCAATCAGCCCCAGCATTTT. It translates to CASSPELNSNQPQHF.

This sequence joins TRBV7-9 and TRBJ2-5, with TRBD1 matching 8 bases. This CDR3 is 15 amino acids long. Germline trimming cut 3 bases from V and 4 bases from J; bases unmatched to any gene: 7. In germline, CDR1 is SEHNR, CDR2 FQNEAQ (reference sequence). In nucleotides, the CDR3 is TGTGCCAGCAGCTTCAGGGACAGGATAGGAGAGACCCAGTACTTC. Encoded protein: CASSFRDRIGETQYF.

This chain uses TRBV10-2 with TRBJ2-5, with 9 bases aligning to TRBD2. CDR1 is WSHSY, CDR2 SAAADI, per germline. The V segment lost 6 bases and the J segment 4 bases; nucleotides outside the gene matches: 12. The CDR3 length is 16 residues. For the CDR3, the DNA is TGCGCCAGCAGGGAAGGGACTAGCATGTTTATAGAGACCCAGTACTTC. Translation gives CASREGTSMFIETQYF.

The V gene is TRBV5-8, the J gene TRBJ2-1; TRBD2 aligns across 11 bases. Germline assignment: CDR1 SGHTS and CDR2 YDEGEE. The CDR3 has 17 amino acids. The J segment lost 9 bases and the V segment lost 5 bases, leaving 16 bases of the junction unmatched. The CDR3 DNA reads TGTGCCAGCAGTTACCCGGGACTAGCGGTTTATGCGGGTGAGCAGTTCTTC. Protein sequence: CASSYPGLAVYAGEQFF. Full variable domain (missing parts from reference TRBV5-8 and TRBJ2-1): EAGVTQSPTHLIKTRGQQATLRCSPISGHTSVYWYQQALGLGLQFLLWYDEGEERNRGNFPPRFSGRQFPNYSSELNVNALELEDSALYLCASSYPGLAVYAGEQFFGPGTRLTVL.

The V call is TRBV28, the J call TRBJ1-3; 7 nucleotides line up with TRBD1. The germline V gene encodes CDR1 MDHEN and CDR2 SYDVKM. This CDR3 region has 13 residues. The V gene end was trimmed by 6 bases and the J gene end by 4 bases; junction bases not matched to a gene: 3. The CDR3 nucleotides are TGTGCCAGCAGGACAGGGTTAGGAAACACCATATATTTT. This codes for CASRTGLGNTIYF.

This clone was seen once. The genes are TRBV18 and TRBJ1-2; D is perhaps TRBD1 (6 bases). The CDR3 covers 13 residues. V shed 1 base and J shed 8 bases, with 11 bases lying between them. Germline CDR1 and CDR2: KGHSH and LQKENI. CDR3 in amino acids: CASSPRPGVGYTF. CDR3 bases: TGTGCCAGCTCACCACGACCAGGGGTCGGCTACACCTTC.

V is TRBV28 and J is TRBJ2-7; 10 bases agree with TRBD2. With 6 bases clipped from V and 2 bases from J, the junction kept 4 bases outside the gene matches. Germline V lookup: CDR1 MDHEN, CDR2 SYDVKM. There are 14 residues in the CDR3. The chain's CDR3 is CASRAGGEAYEQYF. In DNA form, the CDR3 reads TGTGCCAGCAGAGCGGGAGGGGAGGCCTACGAGCAGTACTTC.

The chain employs TRBV11-2 and TRBJ1-2; weak D call: TRBD1 (5 bases). Per germline, CDR1 SGHAT and CDR2 FQNNGV. The CDR3 covers 12 residues. Trimming removed 7 bases from V and 8 bases from J, with 14 bases in between. As DNA, the CDR3 is TGTGCCAGCACCGGGGACTCTCGGGGCTACACCTTC. Its translation: CASTGDSRGYTF.

V gene TRBV5-1 combines with J gene TRBJ2-7, with TRBD1 identical over 9 bases. The CDR3 has 16 amino acids. Trimming removed 0 bases from V and 1 base from J; junction bases left unmatched: 5. Per the germline V gene, CDR1 is SGHRS and CDR2 is YFSETQ. CDR3 DNA sequence: TGCGCCAGCAGCTTGGCCGCGGGACAGGGTTCCTACGAGCAGTACTTC. Its protein product is CASSLAAGQGSYEQYF.

The chain employs TRBV12-5 and TRBJ2-7, with D hard to call. V was cut by 1 base and J by 5 bases, with 9 bases left in between. CDR3 length equals 13 residues. CDR1 and CDR2 from the germline V gene are LGHNT and FRNRAP. The CDR3 sequence: CASGLAHPHEQYF. The DNA of the CDR3 is TGTGCTAGTGGTTTGGCCCATCCCCACGAGCAGTACTTC.

The chain couples TRBV29-1 to TRBJ2-3; tentatively, D is TRBD1 (6 bases). The V and J ends lost 3 bases and 0 bases respectively, with 10 bases between them. CDR1 is SQVTM and CDR2 is ANQGSEA in the germline V gene. This CDR3 has 14 residues. CDR3 nucleotide sequence: TGCAGCGTTGAGAACAGGGCCAGCACAGATACGCAGTATTTT. Translation gives CSVENRASTDTQYF.